Described below is a single TCR beta chain sequence and its context. This entry comes from a study of blood T cell repertoires in COVID-19. About the study: Samples representing acute and convalescent COVID-19 were sourced from the United States, Italy and Spain. Nucleic acid was either cDNA or gDNA, and it came from T cells, B-cell-depleted T cells, or PBMCs.

Germline V CDR1 and CDR2: SGHTS, YDEGEE. The CDR3 is 15 amino acids. V dropped 6 bases and J dropped 5; count of bases not matched to a gene: 10. The authors' processing: Amplification of reference gene primers was used by the study to estimate nucleated cell counts. Assay used: immunoSEQ multiplex PCR; TCRdb lists only in-frame clones, some missing. V and J calls and clone size are as listed in that table; D and trimming were resolved from the DNA. This sample has 150,000 to 200,000 clones, with under 95% found just once. The Seattle site enrolled patients during active infection and followed them longitudinally.

The rearrangement joins TRBV5-8 to TRBJ2-1, with 8 bases that match TRBD1. Sequenced input: peripheral blood. The TCR was taken from a man between 18 and 29 years old with COVID-19, enrolled during active disease. The CDR3 DNA reads as TGTGCCAGCAACGTTGGACAGGGACCTAACAATGAGCAGTTCTTC. Translating it yields CASNVGQGPNNEQFF.